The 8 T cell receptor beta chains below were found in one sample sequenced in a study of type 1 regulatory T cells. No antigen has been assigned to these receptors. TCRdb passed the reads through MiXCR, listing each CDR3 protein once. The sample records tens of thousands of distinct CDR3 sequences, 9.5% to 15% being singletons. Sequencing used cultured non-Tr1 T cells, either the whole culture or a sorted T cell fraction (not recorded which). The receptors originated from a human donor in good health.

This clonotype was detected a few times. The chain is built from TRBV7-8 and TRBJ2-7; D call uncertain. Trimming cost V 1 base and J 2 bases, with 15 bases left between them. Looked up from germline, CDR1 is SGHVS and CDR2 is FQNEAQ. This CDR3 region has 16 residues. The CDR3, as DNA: TGTGCCAGCAGCTTAGACGCACAGAACGTCCCCTACGAGCAGTACTTC. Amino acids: CASSLDAQNVPYEQYF.

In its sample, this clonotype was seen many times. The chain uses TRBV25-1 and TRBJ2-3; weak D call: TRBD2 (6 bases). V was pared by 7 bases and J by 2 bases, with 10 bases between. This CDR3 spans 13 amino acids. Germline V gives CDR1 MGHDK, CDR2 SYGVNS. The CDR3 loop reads CASMAGSTDTQYF. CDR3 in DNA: TGTGCCAGCATGGCGGGGTCCACAGATACGCAGTATTTT.

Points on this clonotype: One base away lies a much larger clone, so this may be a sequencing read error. CDR3 protein: CASSPERGAGEQFF. DNA of the CDR3: TGTGCCAGCAGCCCTGAGAGGGGGGCTGGTGAGCAGTTCTTC. The J gene is TRBJ2-1, the V gene TRBV7-3; D possibly uses TRBD1 or TRBD2 (6 bases each). Trimming removed 5 bases at V and 9 bases at J, with 17 bases between. The germline gives CDR1 SGHTA, CDR2 FQGTGA. The CDR3 spans 14 residues.

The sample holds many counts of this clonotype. CDR3 in DNA: TGTGCCAGCAGTGAATGGATAGGAGGGGGCAATCAGCCCCAGCATTTT. Protein product: CASSEWIGGGNQPQHF. This rearrangement joins TRBV6-1 to TRBJ1-5, with D possibly matching TRBD1 (5 bases). Germline-derived CDR1 and CDR2 are MNHNS and SASEGT. This CDR3 has 16 amino acids. Trimming took 2 bases from V and 2 from J, leaving 13 bases between them.

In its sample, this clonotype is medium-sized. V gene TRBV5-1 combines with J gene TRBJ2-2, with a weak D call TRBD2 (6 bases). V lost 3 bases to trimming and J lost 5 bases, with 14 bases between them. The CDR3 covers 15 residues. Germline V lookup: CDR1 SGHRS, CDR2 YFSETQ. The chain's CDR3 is CASSSGTEGTGELFF. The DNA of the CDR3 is TGCGCCAGCAGCTCAGGGACGGAGGGAACCGGGGAGCTGTTTTTT.

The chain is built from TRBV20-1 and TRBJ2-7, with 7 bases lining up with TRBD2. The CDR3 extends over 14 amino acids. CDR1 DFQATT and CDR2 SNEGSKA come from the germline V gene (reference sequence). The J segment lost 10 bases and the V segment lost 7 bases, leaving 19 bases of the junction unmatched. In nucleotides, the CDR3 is TGCAGTGTCCCGGGGGGAGGGCCCCGTTTCGAACAGTACTTC. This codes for CSVPGGGPRFEQYF.

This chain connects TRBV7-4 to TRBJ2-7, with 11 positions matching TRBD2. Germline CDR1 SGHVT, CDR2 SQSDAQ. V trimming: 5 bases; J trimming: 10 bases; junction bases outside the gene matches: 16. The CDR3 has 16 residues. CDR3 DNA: TGTGCCAGCAGCGCGTCCGGGACTAGCGGTAAAAAACAACAGTACTTC. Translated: CASSASGTSGKKQQYF.

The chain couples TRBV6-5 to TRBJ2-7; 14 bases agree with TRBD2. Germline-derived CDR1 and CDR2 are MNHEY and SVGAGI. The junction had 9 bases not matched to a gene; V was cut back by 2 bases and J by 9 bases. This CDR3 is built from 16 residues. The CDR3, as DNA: TGTGCCAGCAGTTACGGGACTAGCGGGGGTCTACTGCGGCAGTACTTC. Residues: CASSYGTSGGLLRQYF.